Shown below are 9 T cell receptor beta chains from a single sample sequenced in a study of PD-L1 blockade in urothelial cancer. The time point was: pretreatment peripheral blood. Libraries were prepared by immunoSEQ multiplex PCR; TCRdb keeps only in-frame clonotypes and omits some of them. The data show fewer than 50,000 clones, roughly four fifths seen once. The sequences come from PBMCs, collected around atezolizumab (anti-PD-L1) treatment. The receptor set was obtained from a man between 65 and 85 years old with urothelial cancer.

V is TRBV6-5 and J is TRBJ1-1; D is perhaps TRBD1 (5 bases). The V gene's germline CDR1 is MNHEY and CDR2 SVGAGI. This CDR3 is 14 amino acids long. V was cut by 2 bases and J by 3 bases, with 10 bases left in between. The CDR3 nucleotides read TGTGCCAGCAGTTACACCGGGGGGGACACTGAAGCTTTCTTT. This gives the protein CASSYTGGDTEAFF.

This clone was detected only a few times. This chain connects TRBV15 to TRBJ1-2; the match to TRBD1 covers 7 bases. The junction had 9 bases not matched to a gene; V was cut back by 0 bases and J by 8 bases. Looked up from germline, CDR1 is LNHNV and CDR2 is YYDKDF (reference sequence). This CDR3 has 15 amino acids. Here the CDR3 DNA reads TGTGCCACCAGCAGAGATCTGAGTACAGGGGTGGGCTACACCTTC. Translating gives CATSRDLSTGVGYTF.

The CDR3 DNA reads as TGTGCCTGGAGTGTATCTCAGTATGGCTACACCTTC. It translates to CAWSVSQYGYTF. This chain uses TRBV30 with TRBJ1-2; D unresolved. The CDR3 spans 12 residues. V shed 0 bases and J shed 5 bases, with 7 bases lying between them. Germline V gene sequence: CDR1 GTSNPN, CDR2 SVGIG (reference sequence).

This chain connects TRBV4-1 to TRBJ2-7; TRBD2 might be the D (7 bases). Trimming pared 1 base from V and 4 bases from J, leaving 14 bases between. The CDR3 spans 15 residues. Germline values: CDR1 MGHRA, CDR2 YSYEKL. CDR3 protein: CASSQGTAGLYEQYF. The CDR3 bases are TGCGCCAGCAGCCAAGGGACAGCGGGATTGTACGAGCAGTACTTC.

The V and J genes are TRBV5-4 and TRBJ2-5; TRBD2 matches 7 bases. V lost 2 bases to trimming and J lost 2 bases; unmatched junction nucleotides: 9. CDR3 length equals 16 residues. From germline, CDR1 is SGHNT and CDR2 YYREEE (reference sequence). CDR3 residues: CASSFGRERGQETQYF. CDR3 bases: TGTGCCAGCAGCTTTGGGAGGGAAAGAGGACAAGAGACCCAGTACTTC.

This chain uses TRBV7-6 with TRBJ2-3, with a possible D match to TRBD1 (5 bases). V was pared by 2 bases and J by 6 bases, with 15 bases between. The germline V gene has CDR1 SGHVS and CDR2 FNYEAQ. The length of the CDR3 is 15 residues. The CDR3 reads CASSLLRGSSDTQYF. CDR3 bases: TGTGCCAGCAGCTTATTAAGGGGCTCGTCGGATACGCAGTATTTT.

This chain joins TRBV5-4 and TRBJ1-3; 7 bases map to TRBD1. This CDR3 comprises 17 residues. Germline V gene sequence: CDR1 SGHNT, CDR2 YYREEE (reference sequence). J was trimmed by 2 bases and V by 3 bases; bases with no gene match: 11. CDR3 DNA: TGTGCCAGCAGCTCGAAGGGGGCTCCTCTGACTGGAAACACCATATATTTT. Residues: CASSSKGAPLTGNTIYF.

V usage is TRBV5-6 and J usage is TRBJ1-6; D gene unclear. V gave up 4 bases and J gave up 5 bases, with 10 bases separating them. The CDR3 is made up of 14 amino acids. Germline V gene lookup returns CDR1 SGHDT and CDR2 YYEEEE. This chain's CDR3 is CASSPGRNNSPLHF. The CDR3 nucleotides read TGTGCCAGCAGCCCGGGGAGGAATAATTCACCCCTCCACTTT. Looking up the rest from reference TRBV5-6 and TRBJ1-6 gives the full variable domain: DAGVTQSPTHLIKTRGQQVTLRCSPKSGHDTVSWYQQALGQGPQFIFQYYEEEERQRGNFPDRFSGHQFPNYSSELNVNALLLGDSALYLCASSPGRNNSPLHFGNGTRLTVT.

The chain uses TRBV5-4 and TRBJ2-3; 15 positions match TRBD2. This CDR3 contains 17 residues. Germline CDR1 reads SGHNT; CDR2 reads YYREEE (reference sequence). Germline trimming cut 4 bases from V and 0 bases from J; bases unmatched to any gene: 3. CDR3 DNA: TGTGCCAGCAGCCAAGGACTAGCGGGGGGGAGCACAGATACGCAGTATTTT. The encoded protein is CASSQGLAGGSTDTQYF. Variable domain in full (rest from reference TRBV5-4 and TRBJ2-3): ETGVTQSPTHLIKTRGQQVTLRCSSQSGHNTVSWYQQALGQGPQFIFQYYREEENGRGNFPPRFSGLQFPNYSSELNVNALELDDSALYLCASSQGLAGGSTDTQYFGPGTRLTVL.